This T cell receptor (beta chain) originates from a study of cytomegalovirus exposure and HLA in healthy donors. This CDR3 contains 15 residues. CDR1 and CDR2 from the germline V gene are SQVTM and ANQGSEA. J lost 3 bases, V lost 4 bases, and 9 bases had no gene match. It was with 60 Vbeta and 13 Jbeta primers that the PCR ran. Libraries were prepared by immunoSEQ multiplex PCR; TCRdb keeps only in-frame clonotypes and omits some of them. This sample carries roughly 120,000 clones, around three quarters of them seen once, and the ten largest clones take 2%. V usage is TRBV29-1 and J usage is TRBJ2-7; 10 bases align to TRBD1. This TCR derives from a man aged 18 to 30 in good health and CMV-seronegative. Sequenced sample: PBMCs. The CDR3 region is CSVGRLGTGDYEQYF. CDR3 sequence (DNA): TGCAGCGTTGGTCGATTGGGGACAGGGGACTACGAGCAGTACTTC.